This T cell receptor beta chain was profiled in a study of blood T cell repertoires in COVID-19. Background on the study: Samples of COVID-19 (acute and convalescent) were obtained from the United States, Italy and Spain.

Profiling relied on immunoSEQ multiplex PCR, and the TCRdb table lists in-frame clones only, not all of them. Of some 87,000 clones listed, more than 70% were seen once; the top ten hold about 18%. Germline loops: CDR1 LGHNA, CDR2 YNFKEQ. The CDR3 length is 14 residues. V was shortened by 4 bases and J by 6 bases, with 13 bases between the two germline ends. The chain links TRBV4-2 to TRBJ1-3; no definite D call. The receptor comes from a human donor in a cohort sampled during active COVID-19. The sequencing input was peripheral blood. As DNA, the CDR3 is TGTGCCAGCAGCCCTTCGATCCGGGAAAACACCATATATTTT. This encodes CASSPSIRENTIYF.